These 27 T cell receptor beta chains were all obtained from the same sample, sequenced in a study of shared clonotypes between healthy human individuals. CD8 cells regarded as naive lacked CD45RO, were positively chosen for CCR7, and omitted terminally differentiated effector memory CD45RA+ cells. TCRdb's table, derived via immunoSEQ multiplex PCR, lists solely in-frame clones and lacks some. Of under 1 million clones in the sample, 92% are singletons; the top ten hold less than 25%. Sequencing was carried out using naive CD8+ T cells sorted from blood. These receptors were obtained from a man aged 25 to 40 in good health.

J is TRBJ1-1 and V is TRBV19; the D gene is possibly TRBD1 (5 bases). This CDR3 comprises 15 residues. Per the germline V gene, CDR1 is LNHDA and CDR2 is SQIVND (reference sequence). Trimming pared 1 base from V and 7 bases from J, leaving 16 bases between. CDR3 nucleotide sequence: TGTGCCAGTAGTATAGCGGGGCTAGGAACCAATGAAGCTTTCTTT. Translating it yields CASSIAGLGTNEAFF. Together with reference TRBV19 and TRBJ1-1, the CDR3 gives the full variable domain: DGGITQSPKYLFRKEGQNVTLSCEQNLNHDAMYWYRQDPGQGLRLIYYSQIVNDFQKGDIAEGYSVSREKKESFPLTVTSAQKNPTAFYLCASSIAGLGTNEAFFGQGTRLTVV.

This chain links TRBV25-1 with TRBJ2-1, with D tentatively TRBD1 (6 bases). The length of the CDR3 is 13 residues. V lost 1 base and J 12 bases, leaving 13 bases between the germline ends. CDR1 and CDR2 (germline): MGHDK, SYGVNS. The CDR3 reads CASSEFSAGVQFF. The DNA for the CDR3 is TGTGCCAGCAGTGAATTTTCTGCAGGGGTGCAGTTCTTC.

The rearrangement joins TRBV7-8 to TRBJ1-2; 9 nucleotides agree with TRBD1. This CDR3 is built from 14 residues. Germline loops: CDR1 SGHVS, CDR2 FQNEAQ. V lost 4 bases to trimming and J lost 7 bases; unmatched junction nucleotides: 7. CDR3 sequence: CASSSPGQGRGYTF. CDR3 DNA: TGTGCCAGCAGCTCCCCGGGACAGGGACGTGGCTACACCTTC.

The gene calls are TRBV15 and TRBJ2-7; TRBD1 matches at 7 bases. The V gene's germline CDR1 is LNHNV and CDR2 YYDKDF (reference sequence). The CDR3 sequence is 17 residues long. V shed 2 bases, J shed 2 bases, and the junction held 12 bases outside the gene matches. CDR3 protein: CATSRPPVRDRAYEQYF. In nucleotides, the CDR3 is TGTGCCACCAGCAGACCCCCCGTCCGAGACAGGGCCTACGAGCAGTACTTC.

The V gene is TRBV2, the J gene TRBJ2-1; TRBD2 matches at 13 bases. The trim removed 3 bases at V and 9 bases at J, leaving 5 bases unmatched. Germline V gene sequence: CDR1 SNHLY, CDR2 FYNNEI. The CDR3 length is 15 residues. The CDR3 spells CASSDRTSGRGEQFF. CDR3 nucleotide sequence: TGTGCCAGCAGTGACCGGACTAGCGGGAGAGGTGAGCAGTTCTTC.

This sequence joins TRBV7-2 and TRBJ2-7, with TRBD2 identical over 7 bases. Germline-derived CDR1 and CDR2 are SGHTA and FQGNSA. The CDR3 consists of 15 residues. Trimming at V came to 5 bases and at J to 3 bases, leaving 10 bases not matched to a gene. The CDR3 here is CASSEPPGTIYEQYF. The CDR3 region has the DNA TGTGCCAGCAGCGAGCCGCCCGGGACTATCTACGAGCAGTACTTC.

The chain has TRBV10-1 and TRBJ2-7; possibly TRBD2 for D (5 bases). CDR3 length: 15 residues. Trimming took 3 bases from V and 3 from J, leaving 15 bases between them. Germline assignment: CDR1 WNHNN and CDR2 SYGVQD (reference sequence). The CDR3 is CASSDDPGNNYEQYF. In DNA, the CDR3 is TGCGCCAGCAGTGACGACCCCGGGAATAACTACGAGCAGTACTTC.

The chain combines TRBV2 with TRBJ2-7, with 9 bases aligning to TRBD1. Unmatched junction bases numbered 7, after V lost 5 bases and J lost 5 bases. The CDR3 covers 14 residues. Germline CDR1 is SNHLY and CDR2 is FYNNEI. As DNA, the CDR3 is TGTGCCAGCAGTTCCGGGACAGGGTACGACGAGCAGTACTTC. This sequence encodes CASSSGTGYDEQYF.

V gene TRBV13 combines with J gene TRBJ2-7; 8 bases agree with TRBD2. Looked up from germline, CDR1 is PRHDT and CDR2 is FYEKMQ (reference sequence). The CDR3 consists of 15 residues. V gave up 0 bases and J gave up 2 bases; unmatched junction bases: 3. The CDR3 is CASSLGLAATYEQYF. In DNA form, the CDR3 reads TGTGCCAGCAGCTTAGGACTAGCGGCTACCTACGAGCAGTACTTC.

The CDR3 coding sequence is TGCAGCGTTGAAGCGCTGCCAGATACGCAGTATTTT. Translating gives CSVEALPDTQYF. This chain links TRBV29-1 with TRBJ2-3; D gene uncertain. Trimming removed 1 base at V and 4 bases at J, with 6 bases between. Germline loops: CDR1 SQVTM, CDR2 ANQGSEA. The CDR3 is 12 amino acids.

The chain joins TRBV25-1 to TRBJ2-3; D possibly corresponds to TRBD1 (7 bases). The germline V gene encodes CDR1 MGHDK and CDR2 SYGVNS. The CDR3 consists of 17 residues. V lost 6 bases and J lost 0, with 19 bases in between. DNA of the CDR3: TGTGCCAGCAGGGAGAAAAGGCAGGGGGGTAGCACAGATACGCAGTATTTT. It yields the protein CASREKRQGGSTDTQYF.

The rearrangement joins TRBV27 to TRBJ1-1; no clear D. CDR3 length: 14 amino acids. Trimming took off 5 bases at V and 0 bases at J, with 10 bases between the two ends. Germline V gene sequence: CDR1 MNHEY, CDR2 SMNVEV (reference sequence). CDR3 protein: CASSPGAMNTEAFF. CDR3 DNA: TGTGCCAGCAGTCCTGGCGCCATGAACACTGAAGCTTTCTTT.

Notes on this clone: Other DNA sequences in this specimen translate into the identical CDR3. The chain combines TRBV19 with TRBJ2-7; weak D call: TRBD1 (6 bases). This CDR3 is 14 amino acids long. Germline V gene lookup returns CDR1 LNHDA and CDR2 SQIVND (reference sequence). The V and J ends lost 3 bases and 2 bases respectively, with 11 bases between them. Here the CDR3 reads CASSIRAGAYEQYF. DNA of the CDR3: TGTGCCAGTAGTATCCGGGCAGGGGCCTACGAGCAGTACTTC.

The chain has TRBV15 and TRBJ1-2; D not certain. V was pared by 1 base and J by 3 bases, with 12 bases between. This CDR3 spans 15 amino acids. The germline V gene has CDR1 LNHNV and CDR2 YYDKDF (reference sequence). CDR3 in DNA: TGTGCCACCAGCAGAGCCCGCATGGACGACTATGGCTACACCTTC. It codes for CATSRARMDDYGYTF.

V and J are TRBV4-1 and TRBJ2-3; 7 positions agree with TRBD1. The CDR3 contains 14 residues. Germline values: CDR1 MGHRA, CDR2 YSYEKL. J was trimmed by 6 bases and V by 0 bases; bases with no gene match: 3. The CDR3 loop is CASSQERGLDTQYF. DNA of the CDR3: TGCGCCAGCAGCCAAGAAAGGGGGCTGGATACGCAGTATTTT.

The chain joins TRBV19 to TRBJ2-1, with D perhaps TRBD2 (5 bases). The CDR3 has 15 residues. V gave up 11 bases and J gave up 4 bases, with 21 bases separating them. Germline CDR1 reads LNHDA; CDR2 reads SQIVND (reference sequence). Here the CDR3 reads CAVSREETTYNEQFF. The CDR3 bases are TGTGCCGTCTCGAGGGAAGAGACTACATACAATGAGCAGTTCTTC. Complete variable domain (other parts from reference TRBV19 and TRBJ2-1): DGGITQSPKYLFRKEGQNVTLSCEQNLNHDAMYWYRQDPGQGLRLIYYSQIVNDFQKGDIAEGYSVSREKKESFPLTVTSAQKNPTAFYLCAVSREETTYNEQFFGPGTRLTVL.

The chain combines TRBV28 with TRBJ2-7; 7 nucleotides match TRBD1. The CDR3 loop spans 15 amino acids. CDR1 is MDHEN, CDR2 SYDVKM, per germline. V shed 5 bases, J shed 4 bases, and the junction held 11 bases outside the gene matches. The CDR3 sequence is CASSIRDRAFYEQYF. CDR3 DNA: TGTGCCAGCAGTATCAGAGACAGGGCTTTTTACGAGCAGTACTTC.

The chain combines TRBV27 with TRBJ2-7; the match to TRBD2 covers 8 bases. J lost 5 bases, V lost 7 bases, and 10 bases had no gene match. This CDR3 comprises 14 residues. Germline assignment: CDR1 MNHEY and CDR2 SMNVEV (reference sequence). CDR3 nucleotide sequence: TGTGCCAGCACTCCGAGCGGGAGAACACACGAGCAGTACTTC. It yields the protein CASTPSGRTHEQYF.

V gene TRBV5-1 combines with J gene TRBJ2-1; 8 nucleotides match TRBD2. This CDR3 has 14 amino acids. CDR1 and CDR2 from the germline V gene are SGHRS and YFSETQ. J lost 5 bases, V lost 4 bases, and 5 bases had no gene match. In DNA, the CDR3 is TGCGCCAGCAGCCAACGACTAGCGCACAATGAGCAGTTCTTC. Translated: CASSQRLAHNEQFF.

This sequence joins TRBV7-3 and TRBJ2-1; the D gene could be TRBD1 or TRBD2 (5 bases each). V lost 2 bases, J lost 0 bases, and 11 bases lay in between. This CDR3 contains 16 residues. In germline, CDR1 is SGHTA, CDR2 FQGTGA. CDR3 sequence (DNA): TGTGCCAGCAGCTTAGCCGGGGCGATCTCCTACAATGAGCAGTTCTTC. It codes for CASSLAGAISYNEQFF.

The chain couples TRBV11-2 to TRBJ2-5; 7 bases fit TRBD2. The CDR3 runs to 12 residues. Germline CDR1 reads SGHAT; CDR2 reads FQNNGV. J was trimmed by 4 bases and V by 5 bases; bases with no gene match: 1. The CDR3 loop is CASSGLVETQYF. The CDR3 DNA is TGTGCCAGCAGCGGACTAGTAGAGACCCAGTACTTC.

This chain joins TRBV13 and TRBJ2-5, with 7 bases lining up with TRBD2. The CDR3 consists of 16 residues. V lost 4 bases and J lost 5; bases outside the gene matches: 13. Germline V CDR1 and CDR2: PRHDT, FYEKMQ (reference sequence). CDR3 sequence (DNA): TGTGCCAGCAGCTACTCCCCTAGCGGCGCAAGGGAGACCCAGTACTTC. Protein product: CASSYSPSGARETQYF.

The V call is TRBV7-9, the J call TRBJ2-3, with no clear D. Germline V gene sequence: CDR1 SEHNR, CDR2 FQNEAQ (reference sequence). The CDR3 contains 11 residues. V lost 5 bases to trimming and J lost 7 bases, with 7 bases between them. CDR3 DNA sequence: TGTGCCAGCAGCACCCGGAATACGCAGTATTTT. It specifies CASSTRNTQYF.

This chain joins TRBV19 and TRBJ2-6; the D is unclear. V was shortened by 1 base and J by 4 bases, with 11 bases between the two germline ends. CDR3 size: 16 residues. Per the germline V gene, CDR1 is LNHDA and CDR2 is SQIVND (reference sequence). CDR3 sequence (DNA): TGTGCCAGTAGTATAGGAACCCTTTCCGGGGCCAACGTCCTGACTTTC. Translated, it gives CASSIGTLSGANVLTF.

The V and J genes are TRBV10-1 and TRBJ2-1; D uncertain. Germline CDR1 and CDR2: WNHNN and SYGVQD (reference sequence). V gave up 6 bases and J gave up 5 bases, with 11 bases separating them. This CDR3 has 13 residues. In DNA form, the CDR3 reads TGCGCCAGCAGCGTAGGGATTGACAATGAGCAGTTCTTC. It specifies CASSVGIDNEQFF.

The chain is built from TRBV19 and TRBJ2-1; perhaps TRBD2 as D (6 bases). This CDR3 is built from 14 residues. Trimming took 3 bases from V and 4 from J, leaving 10 bases between them. Germline CDR1 LNHDA, CDR2 SQIVND (reference sequence). The CDR3 nucleotides are TGTGCCAGTAGTATGGGGGGTGAATACAATGAGCAGTTCTTC. Its translation: CASSMGGEYNEQFF. The whole variable domain, filled in from reference TRBV19 and TRBJ2-1, reads DGGITQSPKYLFRKEGQNVTLSCEQNLNHDAMYWYRQDPGQGLRLIYYSQIVNDFQKGDIAEGYSVSREKKESFPLTVTSAQKNPTAFYLCASSMGGEYNEQFFGPGTRLTVL.

The chain is built from TRBV5-6 and TRBJ2-7; no firm D call. Germline CDR1 and CDR2: SGHDT and YYEEEE. V lost 7 bases and J 3 bases, leaving 20 bases between the germline ends. The CDR3 has 15 residues. CDR3 bases: TGTGCCAGCGGTAACCGTGGCCTAGATGACTACGAGCAGTACTTC. Translating gives CASGNRGLDDYEQYF.